This T cell receptor beta chain was retrieved from a study of shared clonotypes between healthy human individuals. Study-wide points: Depth was large, yet rarefaction showed that sorted-subset sequencing was incomplete.

Sequencing was performed with immunoSEQ multiplex PCR; in TCRdb, only in-frame clones are kept and a portion is missing. Here the sample spans some 2.1 million clones, less than 95% being singletons. With V trimmed by 5 bases and J by 4 bases, 4 bases remained unmatched. The CDR3 consists of 15 residues. Germline loops: CDR1 PRHDT, CDR2 FYEKMQ (reference sequence). Naive CD8 cells were CD45RO-negative, positively selected for CCR7, excluding terminally differentiated effector memory CD45RA+ cells. This clone was recorded only once. Its antigen is unknown. The same CDR3 can be traced to other DNA sequences in this sample.

The chain combines TRBV13 with TRBJ2-7, with 14 bases that match TRBD2. The sequencing input was naive CD8+ T cells sorted from blood. This sequence was found in a man between 18 and 35 years old in good health. The CDR3 sequence: CASSQGLAGGYEQYF. DNA of the CDR3: TGTGCCAGCAGCCAAGGACTAGCGGGAGGTTACGAGCAGTACTTC.